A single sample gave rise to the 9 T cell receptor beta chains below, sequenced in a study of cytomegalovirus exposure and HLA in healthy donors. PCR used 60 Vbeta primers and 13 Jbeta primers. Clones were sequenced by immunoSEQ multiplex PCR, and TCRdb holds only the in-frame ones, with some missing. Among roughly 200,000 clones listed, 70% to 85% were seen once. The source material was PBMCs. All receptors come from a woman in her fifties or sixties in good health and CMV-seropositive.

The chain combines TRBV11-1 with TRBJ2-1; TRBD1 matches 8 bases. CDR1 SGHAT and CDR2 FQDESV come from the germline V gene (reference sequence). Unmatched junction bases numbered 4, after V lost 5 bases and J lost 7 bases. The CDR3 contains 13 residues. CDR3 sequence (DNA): TGTGCCAGCAGCCCGGGACAGGCAAATGAGCAGTTCTTC. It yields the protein CASSPGQANEQFF.

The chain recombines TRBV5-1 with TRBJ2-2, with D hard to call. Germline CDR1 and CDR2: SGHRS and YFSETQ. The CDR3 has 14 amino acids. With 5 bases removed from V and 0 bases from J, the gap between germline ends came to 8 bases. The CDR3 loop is CASREVPNTGELFF. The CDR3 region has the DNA TGCGCCAGCAGAGAGGTTCCGAACACCGGGGAGCTGTTTTTT.

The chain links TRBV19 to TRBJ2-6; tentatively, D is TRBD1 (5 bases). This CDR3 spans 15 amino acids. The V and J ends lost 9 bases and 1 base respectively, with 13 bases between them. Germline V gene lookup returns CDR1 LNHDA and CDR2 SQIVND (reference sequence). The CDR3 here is CASRLRESGANVLTF. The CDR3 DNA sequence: TGTGCCAGCCGACTCAGGGAATCTGGGGCCAACGTCCTGACTTTC. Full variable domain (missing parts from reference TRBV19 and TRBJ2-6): DGGITQSPKYLFRKEGQNVTLSCEQNLNHDAMYWYRQDPGQGLRLIYYSQIVNDFQKGDIAEGYSVSREKKESFPLTVTSAQKNPTAFYLCASRLRESGANVLTFGAGSRLTVL.

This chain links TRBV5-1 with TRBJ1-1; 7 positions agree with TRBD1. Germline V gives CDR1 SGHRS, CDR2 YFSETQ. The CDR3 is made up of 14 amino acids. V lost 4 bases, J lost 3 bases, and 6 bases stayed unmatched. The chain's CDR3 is CASSARGSDTEAFF. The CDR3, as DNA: TGCGCCAGCAGCGCCAGGGGGTCGGACACTGAAGCTTTCTTT.

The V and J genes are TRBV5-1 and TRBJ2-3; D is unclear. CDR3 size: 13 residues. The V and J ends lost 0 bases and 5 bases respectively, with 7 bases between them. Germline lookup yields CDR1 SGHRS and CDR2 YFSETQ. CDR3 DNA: TGCGCCAGCAGCTTGGCCTCCCGAGATACGCAGTATTTT. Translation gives CASSLASRDTQYF.

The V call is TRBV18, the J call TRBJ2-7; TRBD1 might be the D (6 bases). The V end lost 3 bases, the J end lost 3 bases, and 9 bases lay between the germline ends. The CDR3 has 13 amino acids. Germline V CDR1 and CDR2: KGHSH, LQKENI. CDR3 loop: CASSPTGNYEQYF. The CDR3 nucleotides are TGTGCCAGCTCACCCACAGGGAACTACGAGCAGTACTTC.

This CDR3 is CASSVALGQGEAFF. The CDR3 nucleotides read TGTGCCAGCAGTGTTGCGTTGGGACAGGGGGAAGCTTTCTTT. The gene calls are TRBV6-5 and TRBJ1-1; TRBD1 matches 10 bases. The CDR3 is 14 residues long. Germline trimming cut 5 bases from V and 8 bases from J; bases unmatched to any gene: 8. Germline CDR1 reads MNHEY; CDR2 reads SVGAGI.

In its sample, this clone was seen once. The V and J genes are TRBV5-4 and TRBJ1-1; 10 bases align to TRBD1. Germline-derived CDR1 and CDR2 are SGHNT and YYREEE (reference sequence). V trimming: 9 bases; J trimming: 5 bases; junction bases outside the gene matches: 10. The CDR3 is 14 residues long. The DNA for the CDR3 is TGTGCCAACACCAGACAGGGGGCGAGGACTGAAGCTTTCTTT. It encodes CANTRQGARTEAFF.

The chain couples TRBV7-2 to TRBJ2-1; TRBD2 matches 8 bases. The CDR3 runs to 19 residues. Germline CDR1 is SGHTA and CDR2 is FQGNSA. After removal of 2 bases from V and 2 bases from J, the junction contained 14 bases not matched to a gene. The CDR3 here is CASSLMSLAGTITYNEQFF. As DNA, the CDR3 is TGTGCCAGCAGCTTAATGTCGCTAGCGGGCACTATCACCTACAATGAGCAGTTCTTC.